This T cell receptor beta chain was sequenced during a study of CD8 T cells in ankylosing spondylitis. The study's findings and limits: One TCR beta motif, made up of roughly 8 highly homologous variants, appeared characteristic of ankylosing spondylitis blood. Relatively rare in peripheral blood, disease-linked clones were also CD8+. Within matched ankylosing spondylitis synovial fluid, disease-linked clones were reportedly significantly enriched.

From germline, CDR1 is DFQATT and CDR2 SNEGSKA (reference sequence). Trimming left V 0 bases short and J 3 bases short, with 15 bases between. The CDR3 extends over 16 amino acids. It was by quantitative 5'-RACE with molecular barcodes that TCR beta libraries were made. A single record per CDR3 protein comes from TCRdb applying MiXCR to the 5' RACE reads. The sample consists of hundreds of thousands of distinct CDR3 sequences, 10% to 15% of them appearing once. Note on this clonotype: Its antigen is not known.

This chain joins TRBV20-1 and TRBJ1-5; D is unresolved. The receptor's source is a male donor with ankylosing spondylitis. Source material: blood, either unsorted or a sorted T cell fraction (not recorded which). The CDR3: CSARDRRHGYNQPQHF. The CDR3 bases are TGCAGTGCTAGAGATCGACGACACGGGTACAATCAGCCCCAGCATTTT.